This T cell receptor beta chain was identified during a study of blood T cells in healthy people across ages. Study results and limitations: Naive T cell percentage strongly correlated with TCR beta diversity. Older age went with lower TCR beta diversity per million T cells, in a roughly linear way.

Germline CDR1 and CDR2: SEHNR and FQNEAQ (reference sequence). CDR3 length: 15 residues. PCR was performed a second time for about 7 to 11 cycles using a sample-barcoded 5' primer and a J-beta primer mix. Every individual sample yielded 3 million or more paired-end reads (each containing CDR3). Via MiXCR, TCRdb re-called the 5' RACE reads, giving one row per CDR3 protein. The sample has about 780,000 distinct CDR3 sequences; roughly 46% are singletons. This clonotype was detected a few times. Its cognate antigen is unknown. At one boundary the junction diverges from the germline segment, which might be a read error.

The TCR was taken from a man aged 80 or over in good health. The chain links TRBV7-9 to TRBJ1-1; 8 nucleotides match TRBD1. Sequencing input: blood. CDR3 protein: CASSLGTGPNTEAFF. The DNA of the CDR3 is TGTGCCAGCAGTTTAGGGACAGGACCGAACACTGAAGCTTTCTTT.